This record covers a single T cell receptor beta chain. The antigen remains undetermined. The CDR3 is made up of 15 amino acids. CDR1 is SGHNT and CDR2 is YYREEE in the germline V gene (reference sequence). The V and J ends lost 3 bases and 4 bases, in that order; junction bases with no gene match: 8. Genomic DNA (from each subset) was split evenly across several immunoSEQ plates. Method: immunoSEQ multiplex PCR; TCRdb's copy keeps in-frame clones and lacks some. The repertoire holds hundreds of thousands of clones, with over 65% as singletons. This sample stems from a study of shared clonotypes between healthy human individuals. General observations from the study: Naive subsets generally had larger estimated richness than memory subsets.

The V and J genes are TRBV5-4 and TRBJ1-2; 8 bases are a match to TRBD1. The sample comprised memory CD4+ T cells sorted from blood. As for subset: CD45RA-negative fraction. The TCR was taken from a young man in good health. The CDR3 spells CASSSDREGFYGYTF. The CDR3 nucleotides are TGTGCCAGCAGCTCGGACAGGGAGGGATTCTATGGCTACACCTTC.